The 8 T cell receptor beta chains below were found in one sample sequenced in a study of T cell responses to AZD1222 COVID-19 vaccine. Profiled with immunoSEQ multiplex PCR; TCRdb holds only in-frame clones, not every one. The table shows 150,000 to 200,000 clones, with 80% to 95% occurring only once. The source material was peripheral blood, sampled 28 days after the second AZD1222 dose. These receptors came from an adult who received the AZD1222 COVID-19 vaccine.

This chain connects TRBV7-6 to TRBJ1-4; 10 bases map to TRBD1. Germline V gene lookup returns CDR1 SGHVS and CDR2 FNYEAQ. With 5 bases clipped from V and 5 bases from J, the junction kept 2 bases outside the gene matches. The CDR3 totals 14 residues. This chain's CDR3 is CASSGGQGNEKLFF. CDR3 DNA sequence: TGTGCCAGCAGCGGGGGACAGGGGAATGAAAAACTGTTTTTT.

CDR3 region: CASSFREDYGYTF. CDR3 DNA: TGTGCCAGCAGTTTCCGGGAAGACTATGGCTACACCTTC. V and J are TRBV12-3 or TRBV12-4 and TRBJ1-2; D gene uncertain. The length of the CDR3 is 13 residues. Deletions cut 3 bases from V and 3 bases from J, with 8 bases between.

This chain joins TRBV5-1 and TRBJ2-3; 12 nucleotides line up with TRBD2. The CDR3 consists of 17 residues. The germline CDR1 and CDR2 sequences are SGHRS and YFSETQ. The ends lost 0 bases at V and 2 bases at J; junction bases unmatched: 4. The CDR3 loop is CASSLGLAGGTTDTQYF. As DNA, the CDR3 is TGCGCCAGCAGCTTGGGTCTAGCGGGGGGGACCACAGATACGCAGTATTTT.

A few counts support this clone. The chain has TRBV5-1 and TRBJ2-1; 10 bases are shared with TRBD2. Germline V CDR1 and CDR2: SGHRS, YFSETQ. J was trimmed by 4 bases and V by 4 bases; bases with no gene match: 11. The CDR3 is 17 residues long. The CDR3 DNA reads TGCGCCAGCAGCCTAGAACCGGGACTAGCGCGATACAATGAGCAGTTCTTC. This translates into CASSLEPGLARYNEQFF. Variable domain in full (rest from reference TRBV5-1 and TRBJ2-1): KAGVTQTPRYLIKTRGQQVTLSCSPISGHRSVSWYQQTPGQGLQFLFEYFSETQRNKGNFPGRFSGRQFSNSRSEMNVSTLELGDSALYLCASSLEPGLARYNEQFFGPGTRLTVL.

V usage is TRBV9 and J usage is TRBJ2-5; TRBD1 or TRBD2 may be the D gene (7 bases each). Trimming took 0 bases from V and 0 from J, leaving 15 bases between them. Germline CDR1 SGDLS, CDR2 YYNGEE. The CDR3 length is 17 residues. CDR3 region: CASSVGGQGGHQETQYF. CDR3 sequence (DNA): TGTGCCAGCAGCGTAGGAGGGCAGGGGGGGCACCAAGAGACCCAGTACTTC.

The V gene is TRBV5-1, the J gene TRBJ1-3; D call uncertain. Germline assignment: CDR1 SGHRS and CDR2 YFSETQ. This CDR3 spans 17 amino acids. Between the trimmed V and J ends, which lost 3 bases and 0 bases, there was a span of 16 bases. CDR3 DNA sequence: TGCGCCAGCAGCTCCTCATCCGCCGGGAGCTCTGGAAACACCATATATTTT. It encodes CASSSSSAGSSGNTIYF.

This chain joins TRBV3-1 (or the pseudogene TRBV3-2) and TRBJ1-2, with D perhaps matching TRBD1 (5 bases). Trimming removed 1 base at V and 6 bases at J, with 21 bases between. CDR3 length: 17 residues. CDR1 is LGHDT, CDR2 YNNKEL, per germline (reference sequence). The CDR3 DNA reads TGTGCCAGCAGCCAAGTCATAAGGGGCCCCAGAGGGAATGGCTACACCTTC. This gives the protein CASSQVIRGPRGNGYTF.

The genes are TRBV5-7 and TRBJ1-6; 8 nucleotides agree with TRBD1. TRBV5-7 is annotated as an ORF whose role is uncertain. J gave up 7 bases and V 3 bases, and 6 bases lay outside the gene matches. The CDR3 is 15 amino acids. In DNA, the CDR3 is TGTGCCAGCAGCTCAGGACAGGGCGACAATTCACCCCTCCACTTT. Protein sequence: CASSSGQGDNSPLHF.